This T cell receptor beta chain was recovered during a study of graft-versus-host responses after intestinal transplantation (dated by TCRdb to the early 2020s). Some background on the complete study: Multivisceral, liver-intestinal, or isolated intestinal transplants were received by the recipients. Every recipient was given anti-thymocyte globulin induction, then maintenance tacrolimus and steroids for roughly 3 years. Graft-versus-host and host-versus-graft alloreactive T cell clones were tracked in the graft, circulation and bone marrow after intestinal transplantation using bulk TCR-beta CDR3 sequencing. Alloreactive clones were identified by sequencing pre-transplant mixed lymphocyte reaction products and comparing them with unstimulated pre-transplant donor and recipient T cells. The cohort enrolled under 25 intestinal transplant recipients including one retransplant, and a few patients lacking pretransplant specimens were excluded. Donor T cell macrochimerism was defined as a peak of at least 4% donor T cells among recipient peripheral blood mononuclear cells. Samples from a few later patients were sequenced in-house on an Illumina MiSeq with MiXCR processing rather than by the commercial service. Beyond this particular receptor, the publication reports: Patients with donor T cell macrochimerism had high GvH to HvG T cell clonal ratios in their allografts. The conclusions were limited by the relatively low number and heterogeneity of the intestinal transplant patients. GvH clones were detected in recipient bone marrow, and some of these GvH clones were observed earlier in ileal mucosa or blood, consistent with an intestinal mucosal origin. Early after transplant, declines in HvG clones were associated with peak levels of circulating GvH clones.

There are 12 amino acids in the CDR3, from cysteine to phenylalanine inclusive. Only the CDR3 DNA is retained, 36 bases long and in frame from the first base. The germline V gene provides CDR1 SGHTA and CDR2 FQGTGA. Between the V and J ends, shortened by 0 bases and 5 bases respectively, the junction contains 3 bases. The library was obtained by the immunoSEQ multiplex PCR assay. In most patients, genomic DNA was isolated using the Qiagen DNeasy Blood and Tissue Kit and sent frozen to Adaptive Biotechnologies for TCR sequencing. For most patients, genomic DNA was subjected to high-throughput TCR-beta CDR3 sequencing by Adaptive Biotechnologies. Regarding the original processing steps: Adaptive's ImmunoSEQ software was the source of the TCR sequencing data for around 20 patients, while a few other patients were processed with MiXCR and VDJtools. To correct CD4 versus CD8 sorting errors, sequences present in both subsets at a frequency ratio below 5:1 were removed. CDR3 nucleotide sequences shared between donor and recipient were removed because the origin of such sequences could not be assigned. At least 2-fold expansion over unstimulated cells and a minimum CFSE-low frequency of 0.002% (template counts) or 0.001% (read counts) were required for clones to be classified as alloreactive. A clone was considered mappable if detected in the sequenced pre-transplant spleen, lymph node, or MLR CFSE-low populations of the donor or recipient. Cumulative frequency of alloreactive clones was calculated as a percentage of all sequences weighted by copy number. TCRdb stores this immuneACCESS table with in-frame sequences only. Part of the clones is absent; in the studies checked, under half of the shortfall reflects unresolved V genes, and no reason is known for the rest. V, J and clone size are taken as reported in that table, and D and trimming were inferred from the DNA itself. Within this sample are 80,000 to 100,000 clones, with about 89% of them counted one time only. Jointly, the top ten make up around 0.35% of the sample.

According to the study, the label for this sample's time point signals: cells obtained before transplantation from donor or recipient. CD3+CD4+ and CD3+CD8+ populations were FACS-sorted from unstimulated pre-transplant donor and recipient cells taken from spleen or lymph nodes. About this clone: Its antigen is not yet known. No much larger clone exists at a distance of one base, and base qualities are not known.

Sample: unstimulated CD4+ T cells sorted from spleen or lymph node cells, taken before intestinal transplant. The sequence was obtained from a human donor who received an intestinal transplant. The chain was built from TRBV7-3 and TRBJ2-3, with the D segment identity uncertain. CDR3 protein: CASSLTGDTQYF. The nucleotide sequence reads as follows: TGTGCCAGCAGCTTAACCGGAGATACGCAGTATTTT.